This TCR beta chain was identified during a study of blood T cell repertoires in COVID-19. Turning to the study itself: Acute and convalescent COVID-19 samples came from the United States, Italy and Spain. PBMCs, B-cell-depleted T cells, or T cells were the source of the cDNA or gDNA that made up the material.

Seattle patients were enrolled while actively infected and followed longitudinally. The CDR3 length is 14 residues. The V end lost 1 base, the J end lost 4 bases, and 10 bases lay between the germline ends. CDR1 and CDR2 (germline): LNHDA, SQIVND (reference sequence). In the original processing: Reference gene primer amplification gave nucleated cell count estimates. The assay was immunoSEQ multiplex PCR, and TCRdb's table has in-frame clones only and misses some. V and J calls plus clone size are reproduced from that table; the DNA served to infer D and trimming. The top ten clones hold about 2.4% of a sample with a few hundred thousand clones, approximately 85% of them seen once.

The sample consisted of peripheral blood. The genes are TRBV19 and TRBJ1-2, with D maybe TRBD1 (6 bases). This TCR was recovered from an older woman with COVID-19, enrolled during active disease. CDR3 DNA: TGTGCCAGTAGTATAGCCGGACAGACCTATGGCTACACCTTC. Its protein is CASSIAGQTYGYTF.